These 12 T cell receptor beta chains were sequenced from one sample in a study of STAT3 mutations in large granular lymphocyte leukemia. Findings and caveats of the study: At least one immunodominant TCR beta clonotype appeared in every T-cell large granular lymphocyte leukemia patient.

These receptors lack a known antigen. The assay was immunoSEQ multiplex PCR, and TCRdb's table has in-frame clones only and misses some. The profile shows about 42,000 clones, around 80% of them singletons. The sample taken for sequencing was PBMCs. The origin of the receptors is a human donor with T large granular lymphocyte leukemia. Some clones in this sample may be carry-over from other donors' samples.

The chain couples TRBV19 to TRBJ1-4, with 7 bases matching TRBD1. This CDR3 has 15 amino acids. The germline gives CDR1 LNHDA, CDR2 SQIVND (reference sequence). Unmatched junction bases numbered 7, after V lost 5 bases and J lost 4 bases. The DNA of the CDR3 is TGTGCCAGTAGTTCCCGGACAGGTCATAATGAAAAACTGTTTTTT. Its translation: CASSSRTGHNEKLFF.

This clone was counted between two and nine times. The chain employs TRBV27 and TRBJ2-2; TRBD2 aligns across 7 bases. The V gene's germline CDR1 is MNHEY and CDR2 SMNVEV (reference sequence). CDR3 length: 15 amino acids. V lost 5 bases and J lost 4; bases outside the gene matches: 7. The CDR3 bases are TGTGCCAGCAGTCTACTAGCGAGAGGCACCGGGGAGCTGTTTTTT. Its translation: CASSLLARGTGELFF.

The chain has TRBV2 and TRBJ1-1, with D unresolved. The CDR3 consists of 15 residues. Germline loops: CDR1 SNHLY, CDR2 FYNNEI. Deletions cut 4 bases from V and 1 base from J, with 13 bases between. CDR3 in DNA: TGTGCCAGCAGTGTCGGGGAGGCTACGAACACTGAAGCTTTCTTT. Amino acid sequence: CASSVGEATNTEAFF.

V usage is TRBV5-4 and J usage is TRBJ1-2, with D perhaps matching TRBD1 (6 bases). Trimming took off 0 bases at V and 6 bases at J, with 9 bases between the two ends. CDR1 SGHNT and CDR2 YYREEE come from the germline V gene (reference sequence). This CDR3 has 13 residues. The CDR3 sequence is CASSLAGAHGYTF. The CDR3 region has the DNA TGTGCCAGCAGCTTGGCGGGGGCCCATGGCTACACCTTC.

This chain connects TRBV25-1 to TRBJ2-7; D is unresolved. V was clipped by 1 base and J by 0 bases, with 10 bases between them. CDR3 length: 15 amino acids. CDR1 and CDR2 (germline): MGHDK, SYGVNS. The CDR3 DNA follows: TGTGCCAGCAGTGAATCGGCGTCGGCCTCCTACGAGCAGTACTTC. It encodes CASSESASASYEQYF.

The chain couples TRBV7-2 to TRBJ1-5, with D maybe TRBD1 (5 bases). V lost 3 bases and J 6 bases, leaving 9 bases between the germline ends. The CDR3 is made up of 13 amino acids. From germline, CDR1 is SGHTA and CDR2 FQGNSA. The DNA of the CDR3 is TGTGCCAGCAGCTTTGGGCAGGGTCAGCCCCAGCATTTT. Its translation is CASSFGQGQPQHF.

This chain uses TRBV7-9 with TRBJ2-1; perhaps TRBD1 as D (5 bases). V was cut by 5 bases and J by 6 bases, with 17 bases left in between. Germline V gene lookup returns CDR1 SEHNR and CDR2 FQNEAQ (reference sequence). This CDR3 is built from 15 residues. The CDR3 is CASSLSYRSPNEQFF. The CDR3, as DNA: TGTGCCAGCAGCCTCAGCTACAGGTCCCCCAATGAGCAGTTCTTC.

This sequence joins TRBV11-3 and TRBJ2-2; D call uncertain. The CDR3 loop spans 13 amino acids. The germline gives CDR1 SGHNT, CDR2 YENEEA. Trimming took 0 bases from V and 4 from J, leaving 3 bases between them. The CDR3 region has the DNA TGTGCCAGCAGCTTAGAGGTCACCGGGGAGCTGTTTTTT. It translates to CASSLEVTGELFF.

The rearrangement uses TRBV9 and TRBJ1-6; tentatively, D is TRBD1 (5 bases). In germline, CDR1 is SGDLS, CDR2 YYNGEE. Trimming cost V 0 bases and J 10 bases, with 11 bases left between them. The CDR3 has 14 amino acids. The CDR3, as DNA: TGTGCCAGCAGCGTAGGAGGGGTTGCCTCACCCCTCCACTTT. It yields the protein CASSVGGVASPLHF.

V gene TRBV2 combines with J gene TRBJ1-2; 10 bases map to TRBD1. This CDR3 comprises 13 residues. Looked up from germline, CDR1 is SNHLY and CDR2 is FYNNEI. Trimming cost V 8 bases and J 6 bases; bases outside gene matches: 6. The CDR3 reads CASLRQGANGYTF. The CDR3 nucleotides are TGTGCCAGCCTAAGACAGGGGGCAAATGGCTACACCTTC.

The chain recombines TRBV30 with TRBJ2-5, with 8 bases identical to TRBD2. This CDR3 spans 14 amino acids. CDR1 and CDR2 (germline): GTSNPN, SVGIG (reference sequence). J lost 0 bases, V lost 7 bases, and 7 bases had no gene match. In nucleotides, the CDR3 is TGTGCCTTACAAGCGGGGGCCCACCAAGAGACCCAGTACTTC. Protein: CALQAGAHQETQYF.

CDR3 bases: TGTGCCAGCAGCGTAGTACTAGCGGGGGGATCAGATACGCAGTATTTT. Translation: CASSVVLAGGSDTQYF. The genes are TRBV9 and TRBJ2-3; 12 positions match TRBD2. This CDR3 contains 16 residues. Germline trimming cut 0 bases from V and 4 bases from J; bases unmatched to any gene: 3. The germline V gene encodes CDR1 SGDLS and CDR2 YYNGEE.